Listed below are T cell receptor beta chains from one sample, sequenced in a study of post-analysis software for immune sequencing data. Via MiXCR, TCRdb re-called the PCR reads, giving one row per CDR3 protein. The sample includes about 770,000 distinct CDR3 sequences, 46% of them seen just once. The source material was blood. The receptors derive from a girl aged 10 to 17 with multiple sclerosis. The CDR3 runs from the conserved cysteine through the conserved F or W. A D gene is named only where the DNA matches it firmly. The listing skips clone size in some rows; elsewhere it reads once, few, many or a size class.

. | TRBJ1-1 | TRBV6-5 | . | TGTGCCAGCAGCTACGGGAGGGCTGAAGCTTTCTTT | CASSYGRAEAFF
. | TRBJ2-7 | TRBV4-1 | TRBD2 | TGCGCCAGCAGCCAAGAGGCTAGCGGGACGCTAGGCGAGCAGTACTTC | CASSQEASGTLGEQYF
few | TRBJ2-7 | TRBV27 | . | TGTGCCAGCAGTCCATGGGACTTAGCCTACGAGCAGTACTTC | CASSPWDLAYEQYF
. | TRBJ1-1 | TRBV7-9 | . | TGTGCCAGCAGCTTAAAAGACACTGAAGCTTTCTTT | CASSLKDTEAFF
few | TRBJ2-3 | TRBV5-6 | . | TGTGCCAGCAGCTTGGCCCTAGCCGAAGATACGCAGTATTTT | CASSLALAEDTQYF
few | TRBJ2-7 | TRBV28 | . | TGTGCCAGCAGTTCCCCCACTCGCGGAAGGTCCTACGAGCAGTACTTC | CASSSPTRGRSYEQYF
. | TRBJ2-5 | TRBV7-2 | . | TGTGCCGGCAGCGCGCGGGAGACCCAGTACTTC | CAGSARETQYF
few | TRBJ2-7 | TRBV9 | . | TGTGCCAGCAGCGTAGAGGGGACGAGTTACGAGCAGTACTTC | CASSVEGTSYEQYF
few | TRBJ2-7 | TRBV28 | . | TGTGCCAGCGAGGCCCCAGGGATCTCCTACGAGCAGTACTTC | CASEAPGISYEQYF
. | TRBJ1-5 | TRBV2 | TRBD1 | TGTGCCAGCAGTGAAATCGGACAGGGAAGCAATCAGCCCCAGCATTTT | CASSEIGQGSNQPQHF
. | TRBJ2-7 | TRBV20-1 | . | TGCAGTGCTAGGAAGGGACTGGGTGGGAAGCAGTACTTC | CSARKGLGGKQYF
. | TRBJ1-2 | TRBV29-1 | TRBD1 | TGCAGCGACGGAGAGAGGGGACAGACGCGGGGCTATGGCTACACCTTC | CSDGERGQTRGYGYTF
few | TRBJ2-7 | TRBV7-9 | . | TGTGCCAGCAGCCCAAGAGGGAAAAGGAGCTCCTACGAGCAGTACTTC | CASSPRGKRSSYEQYF
. | TRBJ2-1 | TRBV9 | . | TGTGCCAGCAACCCACTGGACGGGCTTTACAATGAGCAGTTCTTC | CASNPLDGLYNEQFF
. | TRBJ2-3 | TRBV20-1 | . | TGCAGTGCTGGTAGTACTGTAGCAGATACGCAGTATTTT | CSAGSTVADTQYF
. | TRBJ2-5 | TRBV20-1 | . | TGCAGTGCTAGAGACCCCGGCCTAGCTATCACAGAGACCCAGTACTTC | CSARDPGLAITETQYF
. | TRBJ2-1 | TRBV29-1 | . | TGCAGCGTTGATAAGGTGGGGTTAGTGGGAGTCTACAATGAGCAGTTCTTC | CSVDKVGLVGVYNEQFF
. | TRBJ1-5 | TRBV12-3/TRBV12-4 | TRBD1 | TGTGCCTGCAGTCCCGGACAGGGGCATCAGCCCCAGCATTTT | CACSPGQGHQPQHF
. | TRBJ2-6 | TRBV6-1 | . | TGTGCCAGCAGAATTAATCCGGGACTCTCTGGGGCCAACGTCCTGACTTTC | CASRINPGLSGANVLTF
. | TRBJ1-2 | TRBV2 | TRBD1 | TGTGCCAGCAGGTACTTCGGACAGGACGAGGGCTACACCTTC | CASRYFGQDEGYTF
. | TRBJ2-6 | TRBV27 | . | TGTGCCAGCAGTTTATGGGGGAACTCTGGGGCCAACGTCCTGACTTTC | CASSLWGNSGANVLTF
few | TRBJ1-2 | TRBV29-1 | . | TGCAGCGTTGCTAGGACCGGGGGCTATGGCTACACCTTC | CSVARTGGYGYTF
. | TRBJ2-1 | TRBV5-1 | . | TGCGCCAGCAGCTTGGAGAACACCTACAATGAGCAGTTCTTC | CASSLENTYNEQFF
few | TRBJ2-5 | TRBV29-1 | . | TGCAGCGTTGTGGTATTGGGGTTTCAAGAGACCCAGTACTTC | CSVVVLGFQETQYF
many | TRBJ1-4 | TRBV10-3 | . | TGTGCCATCAGTGAAGTCGGGATTGCAACTAATGAAAAACTGTTTTTT | CAISEVGIATNEKLFF
. | TRBJ2-1 | TRBV20-1 | . | TGCAGTGCTAGAGGCCTAGCAGCACTCAATGAGCAGTTCTTC | CSARGLAALNEQFF
. | TRBJ1-2 | TRBV24-1 | . | TGTGCCACCATGGGCGAGGAGCCGGGCTACACCTTC | CATMGEEPGYTF
. | TRBJ2-1 | TRBV10-3 | . | TGTGCCATCAGTGGGGAGGATCCCAGCTCCTACAATGAGCAGTTCTTC | CAISGEDPSSYNEQFF
many | TRBJ1-5 | TRBV29-1 | . | TGCAGCGTTGAAGTTGCTAGCAATCAGCCCCAGCATTTT | CSVEVASNQPQHF
. | TRBJ1-2 | TRBV12-5 | . | TGTGCTAGTGGTTTCGAGTCAGGGGCCAGGGGCTACACCTTC | CASGFESGARGYTF
. | TRBJ1-2 | TRBV4-2 | . | TGTGCCAGCAGCCAAGACCGGGCCGACCCGTACACCTTC | CASSQDRADPYTF
. | TRBJ1-2 | TRBV7-9 | . | TGTGCCACCACACCTGCAGGATGGGATGGCTACACCTTC | CATTPAGWDGYTF